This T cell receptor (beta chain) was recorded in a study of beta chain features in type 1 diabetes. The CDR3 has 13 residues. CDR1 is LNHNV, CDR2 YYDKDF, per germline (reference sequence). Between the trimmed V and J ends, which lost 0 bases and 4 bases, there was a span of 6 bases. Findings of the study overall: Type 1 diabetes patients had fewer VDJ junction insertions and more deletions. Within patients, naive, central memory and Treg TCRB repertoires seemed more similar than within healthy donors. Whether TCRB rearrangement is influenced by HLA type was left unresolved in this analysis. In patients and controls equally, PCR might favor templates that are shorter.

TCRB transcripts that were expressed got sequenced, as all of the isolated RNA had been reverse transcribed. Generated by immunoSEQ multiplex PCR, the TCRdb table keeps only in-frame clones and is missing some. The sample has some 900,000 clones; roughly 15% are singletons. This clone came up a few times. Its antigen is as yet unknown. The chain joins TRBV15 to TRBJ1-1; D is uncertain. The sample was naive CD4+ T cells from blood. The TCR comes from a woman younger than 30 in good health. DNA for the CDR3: TGTGCCACCAGCAGAGATTTATTCACTGAAGCTTTCTTT. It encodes CATSRDLFTEAFF.